The present TCR beta chain was sequenced within a study of blood T cell repertoires in COVID-19. The germline gives CDR1 SGHNT, CDR2 YYREEE (reference sequence). CDR3 length equals 15 residues. The junction had 8 bases not matched to a gene; V was cut back by 3 bases and J by 6 bases. Method: immunoSEQ multiplex PCR; TCRdb's copy keeps in-frame clones and lacks some. This table holds around 270,000 clones, approximately 86% found once. The source of this sequence is an older woman with COVID-19, enrolled during active disease. V gene TRBV5-4 combines with J gene TRBJ2-4; 8 positions match TRBD1. The specimen sequenced was peripheral blood. The CDR3 DNA reads as TGTGCCAGCAGCTGGAAAGCAGGGGGCATAAACATTCAGTACTTC. Translated, it gives CASSWKAGGINIQYF.